Sequencing of this T cell receptor beta chain was carried out in a study of human T cells and chemical hapten exposure. Study-wide background: Slight volume differences across pooled libraries mainly accounted for varying per-sample TCR yields. Overall study results and limits: The study found expanded TCRs formed significantly more large CDR3 similarity clusters than controls.

This clonotype appeared many times. The target antigen is unknown. Individual cDNA molecules each carried unique molecular identifiers attached by the library. TCRdb fed the RACE reads into MiXCR, producing one record per CDR3 protein. Here the sample spans approximately 400,000 distinct CDR3 sequences, approximately 5% being singletons. CDR3 length equals 16 residues. The V end lost 6 bases, the J end lost 0 bases, and 18 bases lay between the germline ends. Germline V gives CDR1 DFQATT, CDR2 SNEGSKA (reference sequence). Time point denoted: pre-sensitization, week 0. Treatment here: therapeutic diphenylcyclopropenone sensitization with weekly scalp DPC. It was from unfractionated whole blood that total RNA was extracted.

The TCR sequence derives from a woman in her forties or fifties with alopecia areata. Some clones in this sample may be carry-over from other donors' samples. Specimen: whole blood, collected in connection with sensitization to the hapten diphenylcyclopropenone (DPC). The V and J genes are TRBV20-1 and TRBJ2-1; no definite D call. The CDR3 loop reads CSAPETTFSSYNEQFF. The CDR3 DNA sequence: TGCAGTGCCCCCGAGACCACTTTTAGCTCCTACAATGAGCAGTTCTTC.